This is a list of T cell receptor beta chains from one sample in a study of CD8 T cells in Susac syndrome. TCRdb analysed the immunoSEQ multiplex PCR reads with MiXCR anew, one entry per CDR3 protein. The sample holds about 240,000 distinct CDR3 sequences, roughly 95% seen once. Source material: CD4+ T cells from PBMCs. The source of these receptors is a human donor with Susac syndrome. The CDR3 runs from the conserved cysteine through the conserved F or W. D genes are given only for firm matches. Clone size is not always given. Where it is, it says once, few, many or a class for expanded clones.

CDR3 DNA: TGCAACCGGTCTTTTGCCGGGAGCTCCTACAATGAGCAGTTCTTC
CDR3 protein: CNRSFAGSSYNEQFF
V gene: TRBV29-1
clone size: .
J gene: TRBJ2-1
D gene: .

CDR3 DNA: TGCGCCAGCAGCTTGGTCAGCAACTACGAGCAGTACTTC
CDR3 protein: CASSLVSNYEQYF
V gene: TRBV5-1
clone size: .
J gene: TRBJ2-7
D gene: .

CDR3 DNA: TGCGCCAGCAGCCGACCGGGACAGAACCACGAGCAGTACTTC
CDR3 protein: CASSRPGQNHEQYF
V gene: TRBV5-1
clone size: once
J gene: TRBJ2-7
D gene: TRBD1

CDR3 DNA: TGTGCCTGGAGTGTAAGAAGGGATGGAGGCTACACCTTC
CDR3 protein: CAWSVRRDGGYTF
V gene: TRBV30
clone size: .
J gene: TRBJ1-2
D gene: .

CDR3 DNA: TGTGCCAGCAGCTTAGGGAACTCGGGCATGGATACGCAGTATTTT
CDR3 protein: CASSLGNSGMDTQYF
V gene: TRBV7-3
clone size: .
J gene: TRBJ2-3
D gene: .

CDR3 DNA: TGCAGTGCTAGAGAGGGAGGTAAGAACACTGAAGCTTTCTTT
CDR3 protein: CSAREGGKNTEAFF
V gene: TRBV20-1
clone size: .
J gene: TRBJ1-1
D gene: .

CDR3 DNA: TGCAGTGTGTGGGGAATTGGGAGCAATCAGCCCCAGCATTTT
CDR3 protein: CSVWGIGSNQPQHF
V gene: TRBV20-1
clone size: .
J gene: TRBJ1-5
D gene: .

CDR3 DNA: TGTGCCAGCAGCCAGAGGGGGGCTGGTCCCCTAGAGACCCAGTACTTC
CDR3 protein: CASSQRGAGPLETQYF
V gene: TRBV3-1
clone size: .
J gene: TRBJ2-5
D gene: .

CDR3 DNA: TGTGCCAGCAGCGCGGTCGGGGGACATGGCACAGATACGCAGTATTTT
CDR3 protein: CASSAVGGHGTDTQYF
V gene: TRBV9
clone size: .
J gene: TRBJ2-3
D gene: .

CDR3 DNA: TGTGCCAGCAGTTACCGGGGGGCAAACTACGAGCAGTACTTC
CDR3 protein: CASSYRGANYEQYF
V gene: TRBV6-5
clone size: once
J gene: TRBJ2-7
D gene: .

CDR3 DNA: TGTGCCACCAGCAGAGATAGCGGGAGGGCCTTTGAGCAGTTCTTC
CDR3 protein: CATSRDSGRAFEQFF
V gene: TRBV15
clone size: .
J gene: TRBJ2-1
D gene: TRBD2

CDR3 DNA: TGCAGCGTTGGCAAGTTGGGAGGAGGGATTTACTCCTACGAGCAGTACTTC
CDR3 protein: CSVGKLGGGIYSYEQYF
V gene: TRBV29-1
clone size: .
J gene: TRBJ2-7
D gene: .

CDR3 DNA: TGTGCCAGCCGAAAGATCATGAACACTGAAGCTTTCTTT
CDR3 protein: CASRKIMNTEAFF
V gene: TRBV28
clone size: .
J gene: TRBJ1-1
D gene: .

CDR3 DNA: TGCAGTGGAACCCCAGGAGGCGGAGGGTATGGCTACACCTTC
CDR3 protein: CSGTPGGGGYGYTF
V gene: TRBV20-1
clone size: .
J gene: TRBJ1-2
D gene: .

CDR3 DNA: TGTGCCAGCAGTCGAGACAGGTCCTACGAGCAGTACTTC
CDR3 protein: CASSRDRSYEQYF
V gene: TRBV7-2
clone size: few
J gene: TRBJ2-7
D gene: .

CDR3 DNA: TGTGCCAGCAGCCAAGGGAGAGTTGAAGCTTTCTTT
CDR3 protein: CASSQGRVEAFF
V gene: TRBV3-1
clone size: once
J gene: TRBJ1-1
D gene: .

CDR3 DNA: TGTGCCAGCAGCCATCGAGGGAGGGACATTCAGTACTTC
CDR3 protein: CASSHRGRDIQYF
V gene: TRBV3-1
clone size: .
J gene: TRBJ2-4
D gene: TRBD2

CDR3 DNA: TGTGCCAGCAGCTTAAGAGCGGGAGGGACGTTTATCGAGACCCAGTACTTC
CDR3 protein: CASSLRAGGTFIETQYF
V gene: TRBV7-9
clone size: .
J gene: TRBJ2-5
D gene: TRBD2

CDR3 DNA: TGCGCCAGCAGCTGGGGAACAGCGGGAGGGTCCTCCTACGAGCAGTACTTC
CDR3 protein: CASSWGTAGGSSYEQYF
V gene: TRBV5-1
clone size: .
J gene: TRBJ2-7
D gene: TRBD2

CDR3 DNA: TGTGCCTGGATGAGCGGACAGGGGGCGTTTGGCTACACCTTC
CDR3 protein: CAWMSGQGAFGYTF
V gene: TRBV30
clone size: .
J gene: TRBJ1-2
D gene: TRBD1

CDR3 DNA: TGTGCCAGCAGTTACTCACTAGCGGGAGCAGAGACCCAGTACTTC
CDR3 protein: CASSYSLAGAETQYF
V gene: TRBV6-6
clone size: .
J gene: TRBJ2-5
D gene: TRBD2

CDR3 DNA: TGCGCCAGCAGCCTGATTACTTATAGCGGGAGGGCTGACGATGAGCAGTTCTTC
CDR3 protein: CASSLITYSGRADDEQFF
V gene: TRBV5-1
clone size: .
J gene: TRBJ2-1
D gene: TRBD2

CDR3 DNA: TGTGCCAGCAGCTTAGAGGGACAGGCAACCTACGAGCAGTACTTC
CDR3 protein: CASSLEGQATYEQYF
V gene: TRBV7-9
clone size: once
J gene: TRBJ2-7
D gene: TRBD1

CDR3 DNA: TGTGCCAGCCATTGGTTGGGCACTGAAGCTTTCTTT
CDR3 protein: CASHWLGTEAFF
V gene: TRBV5-6
clone size: .
J gene: TRBJ1-1
D gene: .

CDR3 DNA: TGTGCTAGTGGTTTGGGACCCCAGTGGGCCGAGGAGGGCACTGAAGCTTTCTTT
CDR3 protein: CASGLGPQWAEEGTEAFF
V gene: TRBV12-5
clone size: .
J gene: TRBJ1-1
D gene: .

CDR3 DNA: TGTGCCAGCAGCCCACTGACAGCCTATGGCTACACCTTC
CDR3 protein: CASSPLTAYGYTF
V gene: TRBV7-2
clone size: .
J gene: TRBJ1-2
D gene: .

CDR3 DNA: TGTGCCAGCAGCGTCTCAGGGGGCGGTCAGCCCCAGCATTTT
CDR3 protein: CASSVSGGGQPQHF
V gene: TRBV9
clone size: .
J gene: TRBJ1-5
D gene: TRBD1

CDR3 DNA: TGTGCCAGCAGCGCCGAAGAGACCCAGTACTTC
CDR3 protein: CASSAEETQYF
V gene: TRBV9
clone size: few
J gene: TRBJ2-5
D gene: .

CDR3 DNA: TGCAGCGTTAGGGGACAGGGAGGAACTAATGAAAAACTGTTTTTT
CDR3 protein: CSVRGQGGTNEKLFF
V gene: TRBV29-1
clone size: .
J gene: TRBJ1-4
D gene: TRBD1

CDR3 DNA: TGTGCCAGCAGCCTACGACAGGGGACCATGAACACTGAAGCTTTCTTT
CDR3 protein: CASSLRQGTMNTEAFF
V gene: TRBV14
clone size: .
J gene: TRBJ1-1
D gene: TRBD1

CDR3 DNA: TGTGCCAGCAGCCACCGATCATCCACAGATACGCAGTATTTT
CDR3 protein: CASSHRSSTDTQYF
V gene: TRBV3-1
clone size: .
J gene: TRBJ2-3
D gene: .

CDR3 DNA: TGTGCCAGCAGTGGAGGACTAGCGGTATACAATGAGCAGTTCTTC
CDR3 protein: CASSGGLAVYNEQFF
V gene: TRBV12-3/TRBV12-4
clone size: .
J gene: TRBJ2-1
D gene: TRBD2

CDR3 DNA: TGTGCCAGCAGTTTGAGGGGTGCGGGGCTCCACGAGCAGTACTTC
CDR3 protein: CASSLRGAGLHEQYF
V gene: TRBV12-3/TRBV12-4
clone size: .
J gene: TRBJ2-7
D gene: .

CDR3 DNA: TGCAGCGTTGAACGACAGGACCTGAACACTGAAGCTTTCTTT
CDR3 protein: CSVERQDLNTEAFF
V gene: TRBV29-1
clone size: .
J gene: TRBJ1-1
D gene: .

CDR3 DNA: TGTGCCAGCAGGGCCGGGACTAGCGATTCCTACGAGCAGTACTTC
CDR3 protein: CASRAGTSDSYEQYF
V gene: TRBV12-3/TRBV12-4
clone size: .
J gene: TRBJ2-7
D gene: TRBD2

CDR3 DNA: TGCGCCAGCAGCGTGAACAGGGGCCACGAGCAGTACTTC
CDR3 protein: CASSVNRGHEQYF
V gene: TRBV5-1
clone size: .
J gene: TRBJ2-7
D gene: TRBD1

CDR3 DNA: TGCAGCGCCGATCTTGGGAGGGCCCTCGACAATGAGCAGTTCTTC
CDR3 protein: CSADLGRALDNEQFF
V gene: TRBV29-1
clone size: once
J gene: TRBJ2-1
D gene: TRBD2

CDR3 DNA: TGCAGCGTCCGGATACCCCGGGACTACCAAGAGACCCAGTACTTC
CDR3 protein: CSVRIPRDYQETQYF
V gene: TRBV29-1
clone size: .
J gene: TRBJ2-5
D gene: .

CDR3 DNA: TGTGCCAGCCGGCGGAGCCCCTACGAGCAGTACTTC
CDR3 protein: CASRRSPYEQYF
V gene: TRBV28
clone size: .
J gene: TRBJ2-7
D gene: .

CDR3 DNA: TGTGCCTGGCGAATATGGGACACCACCTACGAGCAGTACTTC
CDR3 protein: CAWRIWDTTYEQYF
V gene: TRBV30
clone size: .
J gene: TRBJ2-7
D gene: .

CDR3 DNA: TGTGCCAGCAGCCAGTCCCCGGCCCCTAGCGATGAGCAGTTCTTC
CDR3 protein: CASSQSPAPSDEQFF
V gene: TRBV3-1
clone size: .
J gene: TRBJ2-1
D gene: .

CDR3 DNA: TGCGCCAGCAGCCTGGAGGATCAGGGAAATCAGCCCCAGCATTTT
CDR3 protein: CASSLEDQGNQPQHF
V gene: TRBV4-1
clone size: .
J gene: TRBJ1-5
D gene: .